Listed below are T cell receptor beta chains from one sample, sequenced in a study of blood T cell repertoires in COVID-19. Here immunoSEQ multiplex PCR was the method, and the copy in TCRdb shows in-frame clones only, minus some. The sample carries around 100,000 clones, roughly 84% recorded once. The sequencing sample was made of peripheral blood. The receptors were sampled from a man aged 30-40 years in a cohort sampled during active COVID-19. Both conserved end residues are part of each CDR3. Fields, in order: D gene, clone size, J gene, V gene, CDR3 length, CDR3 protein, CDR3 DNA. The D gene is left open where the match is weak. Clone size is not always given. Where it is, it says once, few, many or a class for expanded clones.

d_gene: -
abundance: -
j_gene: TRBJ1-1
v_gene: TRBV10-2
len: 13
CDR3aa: CASSVLMNTEAFF
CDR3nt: TGCGCCAGCTCGGTCCTAATGAACACTGAAGCTTTCTTT

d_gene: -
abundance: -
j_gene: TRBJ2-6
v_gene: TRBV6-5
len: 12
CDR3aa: CASSRSESVLTF
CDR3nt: TGTGCCAGCAGCCGATCCGAGAGCGTCCTGACTTTC

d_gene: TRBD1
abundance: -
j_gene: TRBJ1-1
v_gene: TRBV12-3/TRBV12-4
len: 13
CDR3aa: CASREQGATEAFF
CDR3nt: TGTGCCAGCAGGGAACAGGGGGCCACTGAAGCTTTCTTT

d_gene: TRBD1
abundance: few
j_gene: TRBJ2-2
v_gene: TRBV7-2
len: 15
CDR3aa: CASSSRQGTNGELFF
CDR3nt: TGTGCCAGCAGCTCGCGACAGGGTACGAACGGGGAGCTGTTTTTT

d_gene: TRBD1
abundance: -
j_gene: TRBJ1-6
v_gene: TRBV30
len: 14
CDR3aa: CAWSGGQGNSPLHF
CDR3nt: TGTGCCTGGAGTGGGGGACAGGGTAATTCACCCCTCCACTTT

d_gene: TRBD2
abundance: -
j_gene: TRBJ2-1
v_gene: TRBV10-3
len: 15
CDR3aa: CAISDLGLAGAEQFF
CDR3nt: TGTGCCATCAGTGACTTGGGACTAGCGGGGGCCGAGCAGTTCTTC

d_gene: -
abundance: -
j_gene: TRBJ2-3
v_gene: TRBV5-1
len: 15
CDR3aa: CASSSPAASTDTQYF
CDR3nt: TGCGCCAGCAGCTCTCCAGCGGCTAGCACAGATACGCAGTATTTT

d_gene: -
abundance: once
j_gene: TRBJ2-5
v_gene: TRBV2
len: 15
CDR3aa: CASSNPLAPQETQYF
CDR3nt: TGTGCCAGCAGTAACCCTTTAGCGCCCCAAGAGACCCAGTACTTC

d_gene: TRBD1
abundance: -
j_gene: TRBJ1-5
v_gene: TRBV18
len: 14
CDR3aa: CASSQGQSHQPQHF
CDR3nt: TGTGCCAGCTCGCAGGGACAGTCCCATCAGCCCCAGCATTTT

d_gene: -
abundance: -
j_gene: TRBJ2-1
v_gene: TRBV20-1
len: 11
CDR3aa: CSASGSWEQFF
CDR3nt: TGCAGTGCTAGCGGTTCATGGGAGCAGTTCTTC

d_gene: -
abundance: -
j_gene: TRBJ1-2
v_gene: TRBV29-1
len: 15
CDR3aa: CSVEWARTELYGYTF
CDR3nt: TGCAGCGTTGAGTGGGCCAGGACAGAACTCTATGGCTACACCTTC

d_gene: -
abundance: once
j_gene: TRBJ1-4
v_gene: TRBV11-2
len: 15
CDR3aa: CASSPRGGTNEKLFF
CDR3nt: TGTGCCAGCAGCCCCCGGGGGGGAACTAATGAAAAACTGTTTTTT

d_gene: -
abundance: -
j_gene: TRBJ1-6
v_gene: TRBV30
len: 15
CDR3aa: CAWSVLPQGSSPLHF
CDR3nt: TGTGCCTGGAGTGTACTTCCCCAGGGAAGTTCACCCCTCCACTTT

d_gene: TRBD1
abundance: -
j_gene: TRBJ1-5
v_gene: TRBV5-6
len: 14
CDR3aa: CASSGQGASQPQHF
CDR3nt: TGTGCCAGCAGCGGACAGGGGGCTAGTCAGCCCCAGCATTTT

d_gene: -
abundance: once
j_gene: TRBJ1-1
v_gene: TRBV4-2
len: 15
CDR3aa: CASSQVNSDYERAFF
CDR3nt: TGTGCCAGCAGCCAAGTAAACAGTGATTACGAACGAGCTTTCTTT

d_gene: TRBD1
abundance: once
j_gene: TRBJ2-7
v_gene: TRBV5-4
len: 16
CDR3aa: CASSFGQGTFSYEQYF
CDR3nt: TGTGCCAGCAGCTTTGGACAGGGTACTTTCTCCTACGAGCAGTACTTC

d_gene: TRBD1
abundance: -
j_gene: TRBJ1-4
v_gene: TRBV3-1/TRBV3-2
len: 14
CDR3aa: CASSPGQGHEKLFF
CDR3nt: TGTGCCAGCAGCCCGGGACAGGGCCATGAAAAACTGTTTTTT

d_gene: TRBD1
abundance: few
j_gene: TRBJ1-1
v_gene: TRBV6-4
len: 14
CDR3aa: CASSLTGTNTEAFF
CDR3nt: TGTGCCAGCAGTCTGACAGGGACGAACACTGAAGCTTTCTTT

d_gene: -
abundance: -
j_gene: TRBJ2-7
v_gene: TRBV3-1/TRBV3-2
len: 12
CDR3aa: CASSPRGYEQYF
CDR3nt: TGTGCCAGCAGCCCCAGGGGCTACGAGCAGTACTTC

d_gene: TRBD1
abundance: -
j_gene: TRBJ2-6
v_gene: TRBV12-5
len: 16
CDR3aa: CASGLHRGPGANVLTF
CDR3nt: TGTGCTAGTGGTTTGCACAGGGGGCCCGGGGCCAACGTCCTGACTTTC

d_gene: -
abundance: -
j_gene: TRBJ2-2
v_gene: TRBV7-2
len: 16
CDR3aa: CASSLRPGVNTGELFF
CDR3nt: TGTGCCAGCAGCTTGCGTCCGGGGGTCAACACCGGGGAGCTGTTTTTT

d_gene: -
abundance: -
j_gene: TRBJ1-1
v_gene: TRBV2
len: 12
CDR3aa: CASGGSGTEAFF
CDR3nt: TGTGCCAGTGGTGGGAGCGGGACAGAAGCTTTCTTT